This TCR beta chain was documented in a study of T cell repertoires in cytomegalovirus infection. Each CDR3 protein gets one entry after TCRdb re-called the reads with MiXCR. The sample holds about 240,000 distinct CDR3 sequences, approximately 13% seen once. This clonotype has a handful of counts. The specimen was PBMCs. The sequence was obtained from a human donor in good health (CMV status not recorded). Some clones in this sample may be carry-over from other donors' samples.

The CDR3 DNA reads TGTGCCAGCAGTGATCCGCGGGAGGGGGGTGGCTACACCTTC. Translated, it gives CASSDPREGGGYTF. This chain connects TRBV25-1 to TRBJ1-2; D possibly corresponds to TRBD1 (6 bases). The CDR3 extends over 14 amino acids. Germline CDR1 MGHDK, CDR2 SYGVNS. V lost 3 bases, J lost 7 bases, and 15 bases lay in between.